Listed below are T cell receptor beta chains from one sample, sequenced in a study of control samples from healthy donors and cancer patients. The repertoire was sequenced with immunoSEQ multiplex PCR; TCRdb's copy has only in-frame clones and lacks some. Found here are some 70,000 clones, about 83% of them singletons; the top ten hold around 14%. Sample: blood. The origin of the receptors is a man aged 55-75 years in good health. Each CDR3 is given with its conserved first and last residue. A D gene is named only where the DNA matches it firmly. Clone size is stated in some rows and not others, as once, few, many or a class when expanded.

TRBV3-1/TRBV3-2	TRBD2	TRBJ2-7	-	CASSQVGGRGEQYF	TGTGCCAGCAGCCAAGTCGGCGGGAGAGGAGAGCAGTACTTC
TRBV7-9	-	TRBJ1-1	-	CASSSFGINTEAFF	TGTGCCAGCAGCTCATTCGGGATAAACACTGAAGCTTTCTTT
TRBV7-9	-	TRBJ2-2	-	CASSLGTGELFF	TGTGCCAGCAGCTTAGGCACCGGGGAGCTGTTTTTT
TRBV18	TRBD2	TRBJ2-1	-	CASSPFTSGSSYNEQFF	TGTGCCAGCTCACCATTTACTAGCGGGAGCTCCTACAATGAGCAGTTCTTC
TRBV7-3	-	TRBJ2-3	-	CASSLRRVTDTQYF	TGTGCCAGCAGCTTAAGGAGAGTGACAGATACGCAGTATTTT
TRBV6-5	TRBD1	TRBJ1-2	-	CASSYGTGLYYGYTF	TGTGCCAGCAGTTATGGGACAGGGTTATATTATGGCTACACCTTC
TRBV4-3	-	TRBJ1-5	-	CASSQDGADGSNQPQHF	TGCGCCAGCAGCCAAGATGGGGCAGATGGGAGCAATCAGCCCCAGCATTTT
TRBV6-2/TRBV6-3	-	TRBJ2-7	-	CASSPDGGSYEQYF	TGTGCCAGCAGCCCCGACGGTGGGTCCTACGAGCAGTACTTC
TRBV18	TRBD1	TRBJ2-2	-	CASSPGTGGTGELFF	TGTGCCAGCTCACCAGGGACAGGGGGCACCGGGGAGCTGTTTTTT
TRBV21-1	-	TRBJ2-7	-	CASGIGRQANEQYF	TGTGCCAGCGGTATTGGGAGACAGGCAAACGAGCAGTACTTC
TRBV4-1	-	TRBJ2-1	-	CASSQDLWVSSYNEQFF	TGCGCCAGCAGCCAAGATCTTTGGGTGAGCTCCTACAATGAGCAGTTCTTC
TRBV7-2	TRBD1	TRBJ2-3	-	CASSQQGSTDTQYF	TGTGCCAGCAGCCAACAGGGGAGCACAGATACGCAGTATTTT
TRBV7-9	-	TRBJ2-4	-	CASSPTVVPAKNIQYF	TGTGCCAGCAGCCCCACAGTTGTCCCGGCCAAAAACATTCAGTACTTC
TRBV9	-	TRBJ2-1	once	CASSRSGPSYNEQFF	TGTGCCAGCAGCCGGAGCGGCCCATCCTACAATGAGCAGTTCTTC
TRBV29-1	-	TRBJ2-1	once	CSAGGGSGPLNEQFF	TGCAGCGCTGGAGGGGGGAGCGGCCCTCTGAATGAGCAGTTCTTC
TRBV5-5	TRBD2	TRBJ2-1	-	CASSFEFTSADNEQFF	TGTGCCAGCAGCTTCGAATTCACTAGCGCTGACAATGAGCAGTTCTTC
TRBV7-2	TRBD2	TRBJ2-7	-	CASSDVAGAYEQYF	TGTGCCAGCAGCGACGTTGCGGGGGCCTACGAGCAGTACTTC